The 19 T cell receptor beta chains below were found in one sample sequenced in a study of T cells in Graves' hyperthyroidism and ophthalmopathy. Amplified TCR beta CDR3 regions came from RNA transcripts. With the HTBI primer set, the TCR CDR3 went through a first round of RT-PCR. TCRdb re-called the multiplex PCR reads through MiXCR, storing one row per CDR3 protein. Among 550,000 to 600,000 distinct CDR3 sequences listed, 12% to 15% were seen once. Sequenced input: blood. The receptor set was obtained from a woman under 30 with Graves' ophthalmopathy.

The chain recombines TRBV5-1 with TRBJ2-3; D is ambiguous. This CDR3 is built from 14 residues. Germline V gives CDR1 SGHRS, CDR2 YFSETQ. Trimming shortened V by 2 bases and J by 2 bases, and 9 bases separated the two germline ends. CDR3 loop: CASSFDGSTDTQYF. CDR3 DNA sequence: TGCGCCAGCAGCTTTGATGGATCCACAGATACGCAGTATTTT.

Many counts were recorded for this clonotype. The CDR3 DNA sequence: TGTGCCAGCAGAGGCGGACAGGTCAACACTGAAGCTTTCTTT. Protein product: CASRGGQVNTEAFF. The chain couples TRBV12-3 or TRBV12-4 to TRBJ1-1; 7 nucleotides align to TRBD1. V lost 6 bases to trimming and J lost 2 bases; unmatched junction nucleotides: 6. The CDR3 extends over 14 amino acids.

This clonotype was detected a few times. The chain carries TRBV11-2 and TRBJ2-7; D gene unclear. Germline-derived CDR1 and CDR2 are SGHAT and FQNNGV. V gave up 5 bases and J gave up 6 bases, with 14 bases separating them. The CDR3 contains 13 residues. CDR3 region: CASSPAIGREQYF. The CDR3 nucleotides are TGTGCCAGCAGCCCGGCTATCGGGCGCGAGCAGTACTTC.

This clonotype was found a few times. The chain joins TRBV7-2 to TRBJ1-2; TRBD1 might be the D (6 bases). V lost 8 bases and J lost 4, with 14 bases in between. In germline, CDR1 is SGHTA, CDR2 FQGNSA. The CDR3 length is 13 residues. In nucleotides, the CDR3 is TGTGCCAGCCCCGAAAAGGGGGGCTATGGCTACACCTTC. This sequence encodes CASPEKGGYGYTF.

This clonotype was detected only a few times. The rearrangement links TRBV5-6 to TRBJ2-7; 7 bases match TRBD1. The CDR3 loop spans 14 amino acids. V dropped 5 bases and J dropped 2; count of bases not matched to a gene: 7. Germline CDR1 reads SGHDT; CDR2 reads YYEEEE. The DNA of the CDR3 is TGTGCCAGCAGACAGGGACAGATACCCTACGAGCAGTACTTC. Translated: CASRQGQIPYEQYF.

This clonotype was observed at least ten times. The chain is built from TRBV5-4 and TRBJ2-5, with 7 bases matching TRBD2. The V segment lost 7 bases and the J segment 5 bases; nucleotides outside the gene matches: 8. CDR3 length: 13 amino acids. The germline CDR1 and CDR2 sequences are SGHNT and YYREEE (reference sequence). The CDR3 nucleotides read TGTGCCAGCGGTCCCGGGACTACCGAGACCCAGTACTTC. This sequence encodes CASGPGTTETQYF.

The rearrangement links TRBV10-1 to TRBJ1-1; D unresolved. The CDR3 loop spans 10 amino acids. Per the germline V gene, CDR1 is WNHNN and CDR2 is SYGVQD (reference sequence). Trimming took 9 bases from V and 4 from J, leaving 6 bases between them. Here the CDR3 reads CARSLTEAFF. The CDR3 DNA follows: TGCGCCAGGTCGCTCACTGAAGCTTTCTTT.

This clonotype appeared many times. The chain recombines TRBV6-2 or TRBV6-3 with TRBJ2-2; no clear D gene. Deletions cut 7 bases from V and 5 bases from J, with 11 bases between. Looked up from germline, CDR1 is MNHEY and CDR2 is SVGEGT. The CDR3 runs 13 residues. The CDR3: CASNRAATGELFF. CDR3 nucleotides: TGTGCCAGCAACCGGGCAGCAACCGGGGAGCTGTTTTTT.

In its sample, this clonotype was seen a few times. The chain recombines TRBV30 with TRBJ1-5; 8 bases fit TRBD1. V was pared by 4 bases and J by 7 bases, with 9 bases of the junction left unmatched. Per germline, CDR1 GTSNPN and CDR2 SVGIG (reference sequence). The CDR3 is 14 residues long. CDR3 in DNA: TGTGCCTGGAACGCAGGGGGCCGAGAGCAGCCCCAGCATTTT. It translates to CAWNAGGREQPQHF. Using reference TRBV30 and TRBJ1-5 for the parts outside the CDR3, the full variable domain is SQTIHQWPATLVQPVGSPLSLECTVEGTSNPNLYWYRQAAGRGLQLLFYSVGIGQISSEVPQNLSASRPQDRQFILSSKKLLLSDSGFYLCAWNAGGREQPQHFGDGTRLSIL.

This chain connects TRBV3-1 to TRBJ1-1, with a weak D call TRBD1 (5 bases). The length of the CDR3 is 13 residues. CDR1 LGHDT and CDR2 YNNKEL come from the germline V gene (reference sequence). V gave up 0 bases and J gave up 8 bases, with 10 bases separating them. Here the CDR3 reads CASSQDTGGEAFF. The DNA for the CDR3 is TGTGCCAGCAGCCAAGATACCGGGGGGGAAGCTTTCTTT.

This clonotype has more than one count but fewer than ten. Mismatch with germline at one junction end may stem from a read error. The CDR3 loop is CASSRALGRLQGTQYF. CDR3 nucleotides: TGTGCCAGCAGCCGGGCCTTGGGACGGCTCCAAGGGACCCAGTACTTC. This sequence joins TRBV7-9 and TRBJ2-5; perhaps D is TRBD1 or TRBD2 (5 bases each). Germline V lookup: CDR1 SEHNR, CDR2 FQNEAQ (reference sequence). There are 16 residues in the CDR3. The variable domain in full, completed from reference TRBV7-9 and TRBJ2-5, reads DTGVSQNPRHKITKRGQNVTFRCDPISEHNRLYWYRQTLGQGPEFLTYFQNEAQLEKSRLLSDRFSAERPKGSFSTLEIQRTEQGDSAMYLCASSRALGRLQGTQYFGPGTRLLVL.

This clonotype was detected ten times or more. CDR3 loop: CASSAQGADGYTF. In nucleotides, the CDR3 is TGTGCCAGCAGTGCACAGGGGGCGGATGGCTACACCTTC. This chain links TRBV2 with TRBJ1-2; 9 nucleotides align to TRBD1. CDR3 length: 13 amino acids. The V gene end was trimmed by 4 bases and the J gene end by 6 bases; junction bases not matched to a gene: 3. The germline V gene encodes CDR1 SNHLY and CDR2 FYNNEI.

This clonotype was detected a few times. A much larger clone differs from this one at a single base, so this may be a read error. This rearrangement joins TRBV7-2 to TRBJ2-1, with TRBD2 matching over 11 bases. The CDR3 covers 15 residues. From germline, CDR1 is SGHTA and CDR2 FQGNSA. V lost 1 base, J lost 7 bases, and 3 bases stayed unmatched. Written as DNA, the CDR3 is TGTGCCAGCAGCTTAGGACTAGCGGGAAAAAATGAGCAGTTCTTC. This sequence encodes CASSLGLAGKNEQFF. The variable domain in full, completed from reference TRBV7-2 and TRBJ2-1, reads GAGVSQSPSNKVTEKGKDVELRCDPISGHTALYWYRQSLGQGLEFLIYFQGNSAPDKSGLPSDRFSAERTGGSVSTLTIQRTQQEDSAVYLCASSLGLAGKNEQFFGPGTRLTVL.

This clonotype was counted only a few times. The chain recombines TRBV14 with TRBJ2-7; 11 bases align to TRBD2. From germline, CDR1 is SGHDN and CDR2 FVKESK. The CDR3 has 15 residues. Trimming cost V 4 bases and J 2 bases; bases outside gene matches: 4. The CDR3 is CASSRPGLAAYEQYF. CDR3 sequence (DNA): TGTGCCAGCAGCCGTCCGGGACTAGCGGCCTACGAGCAGTACTTC.

This clonotype showed up many times. The chain couples TRBV28 to TRBJ2-3; TRBD1 matches 7 bases. Losses at the gene ends were 6 bases for V and 2 bases for J; bases not matched to a gene: 5. Germline V lookup: CDR1 MDHEN, CDR2 SYDVKM. The CDR3 is 14 residues long. This CDR3 is CASSKQGLTDTQYF. CDR3 in DNA: TGTGCCAGCAGCAAACAGGGGCTCACAGATACGCAGTATTTT.

This clonotype has a count of ten or more. The gene calls are TRBV12-3 or TRBV12-4 and TRBJ2-2; D possibly corresponds to TRBD2 (5 bases). The CDR3 sequence is 13 residues long. Trimming removed 7 bases at V and 6 bases at J, with 12 bases between. CDR3 sequence reads: CASTQDWAGELFF. In nucleotides, the CDR3 is TGTGCCAGCACCCAGGACTGGGCCGGGGAGCTGTTTTTT.

This clonotype was observed at least ten times. V gene TRBV28 combines with J gene TRBJ2-7; no reliable D call. This CDR3 is 13 amino acids long. Germline-derived CDR1 and CDR2 are MDHEN and SYDVKM. The V gene lost 4 bases and the J gene lost 2 bases, with 9 bases spanning the gap. The DNA of the CDR3 is TGTGCCAGCAGTTCGGCCGGTACCTACGAGCAGTACTTC. Encoded protein: CASSSAGTYEQYF.

This clonotype showed up just a few times. The chain links TRBV12-3 or TRBV12-4 to TRBJ2-3; no definite D call. V was cut by 6 bases and J by 2 bases, with 9 bases left in between. This CDR3 contains 13 residues. The DNA of the CDR3 is TGTGCCAGCAGCTCCATCCCCACAGATACGCAGTATTTT. Amino acid sequence: CASSSIPTDTQYF.

This clonotype came up many times. J is TRBJ2-3 and V is TRBV7-3, with a weak D call TRBD2 (5 bases). The CDR3 is 14 residues long. The germline V and J ends were trimmed by 2 bases and 8 bases, with 14 bases remaining between them. From germline, CDR1 is SGHTA and CDR2 FQGTGA. This chain's CDR3 is CASSLSHAAGTQYF. The CDR3, as DNA: TGTGCCAGCAGCTTATCCCACGCGGCGGGTACGCAGTATTTT.